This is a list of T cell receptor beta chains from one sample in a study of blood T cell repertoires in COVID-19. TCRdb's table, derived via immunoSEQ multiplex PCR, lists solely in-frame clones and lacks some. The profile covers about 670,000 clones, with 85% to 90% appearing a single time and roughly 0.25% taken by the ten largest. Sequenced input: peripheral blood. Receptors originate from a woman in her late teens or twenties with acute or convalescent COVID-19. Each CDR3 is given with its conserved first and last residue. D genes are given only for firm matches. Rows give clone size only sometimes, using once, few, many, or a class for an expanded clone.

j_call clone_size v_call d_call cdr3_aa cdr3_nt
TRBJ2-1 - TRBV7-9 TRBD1 CASSLAAGTGGNEQFF TGTGCCAGCAGCTTAGCGGCCGGGACAGGGGGGAATGAGCAGTTCTTC
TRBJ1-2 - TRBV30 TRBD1 CAWTLTGDYGYTF TGTGCCTGGACCCTGACAGGGGACTATGGCTACACCTTC
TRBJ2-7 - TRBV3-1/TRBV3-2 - CASSHHLRGSPYEQYF TGTGCCAGCAGCCACCACCTCAGGGGAAGCCCCTACGAGCAGTACTTC
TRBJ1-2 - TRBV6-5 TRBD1 CASGATGAAYGYTF TGTGCCAGCGGAGCCACAGGGGCAGCCTATGGCTACACCTTC
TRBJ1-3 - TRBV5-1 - CASSEQGLTSGNTIYF TGCGCCAGCAGCGAACAGGGTCTTACCTCTGGAAACACCATATATTTT
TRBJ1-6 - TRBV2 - CASSEIGRANSPLHF TGTGCCAGCAGTGAAATCGGCAGGGCTAATTCACCCCTCCACTTT
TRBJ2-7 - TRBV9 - CASSPTSSYEQYF TGTGCCAGCAGCCCGACTAGTAGCTACGAGCAGTACTTC
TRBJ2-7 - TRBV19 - CASSPRATGYEQYF TGTGCCAGTAGCCCGAGAGCTACAGGGTACGAGCAGTACTTC
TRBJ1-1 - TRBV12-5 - CASGSSGNTEAFF TGTGCTAGTGGTTCGAGTGGGAACACTGAAGCTTTCTTT
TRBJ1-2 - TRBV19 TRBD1 CASSPTGEGYGYTF TGTGCCAGTAGTCCCACAGGGGAAGGCTATGGCTACACCTTC
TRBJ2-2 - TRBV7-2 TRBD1 CASSLQGAGELFF TGTGCCAGCAGCTTACAGGGGGCCGGGGAGCTGTTTTTT
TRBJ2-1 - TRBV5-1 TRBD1 CASSPGQGTNEQFF TGCGCCAGCAGCCCGGGACAGGGAACGAATGAGCAGTTCTTC
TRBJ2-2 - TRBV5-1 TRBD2 CASSSSSGNTGELFF TGCGCCAGCAGCTCTTCTAGCGGGAACACCGGGGAGCTGTTTTTT
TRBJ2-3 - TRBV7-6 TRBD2 CASSPPSTLTGRGDTQYF TGTGCCAGCAGCCCCCCCTCTACCTTGACGGGGAGGGGAGATACGCAGTATTTT
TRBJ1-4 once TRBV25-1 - CASSPGTVF TGTGCCAGCAGTCCGGGAACTGTTTTT